This T cell receptor beta chain was observed in a study of neurological immune-mediated disorders. 5'RACE generated cDNA with 10-nucleotide random UMIs. TCRdb independently ran MiXCR on the 5' RACE reads; one entry per CDR3 protein. The data contain approximately 20,000 distinct CDR3 sequences, roughly 2.6% of them seen just once; the ten biggest clones take up 5.5%. At least ten counts were recorded for this clonotype. This sequence was found in a woman between 18 and 29 years old with multiple sclerosis. The specimen sequenced was PBMCs.

The CDR3 is CASSVSSRVDGYTF. The CDR3 nucleotides are TGTGCCAGCAGCGTTTCAAGCAGGGTGGATGGCTACACCTTC. This chain joins TRBV12-3 or TRBV12-4 and TRBJ1-2; possibly TRBD1 for D (5 bases). Deletions cut 6 bases from V and 6 bases from J, with 17 bases between. CDR3 length: 14 amino acids.